The rows below give T cell receptor beta chains drawn from one sample of a study of CD8 T cells in Susac syndrome. TCRdb re-called the immunoSEQ multiplex PCR reads with MiXCR, one entry per CDR3 protein. The table records over 95,000 distinct CDR3 sequences, approximately 90% of them present only once. Sequenced: CD8+ T cells from PBMCs. The receptors here all came from a human donor in good health. CDR3s include the opening cysteine and the closing phenylalanine or tryptophan. D genes are given only for firm matches. The size field is filled for only some rows; it gives once, few, many or a size class.

D	V	J	size	DNA	CDR3
TRBD1	TRBV29-1	TRBJ1-1	-	TGCAGCGTGTCACAGGGGTACACTGAAGCTTTCTTT	CSVSQGYTEAFF
TRBD1	TRBV6-5	TRBJ1-2	once	TGTGCCAGCAGCCTACGACAGGGCCCTGCCACCTTC	CASSLRQGPATF
TRBD1	TRBV4-3	TRBJ1-1	-	TGCGCCAGCAGCCAGGACAGGTTCGCTGAAGCTTTCTTT	CASSQDRFAEAFF
-	TRBV20-1	TRBJ1-5	once	TGCAGTGCTAGAGTGGAGGGGAGAGGGCAGCCCCAGCATTTT	CSARVEGRGQPQHF
-	TRBV7-4	TRBJ2-7	-	TGTGCCAGCAGTCGAGAGACGCAGATGCCCTACGAGCAGTACTTC	CASSRETQMPYEQYF
-	TRBV20-1	TRBJ2-1	-	TGCAGTGCTCTCGGGACCGACCGCCATGGGCAGTTCTTC	CSALGTDRHGQFF
-	TRBV5-1	TRBJ2-5	-	TGCGCCAGCAGCCCCCTGACGGACTACCAAGAGACCCAGTACTTC	CASSPLTDYQETQYF
TRBD2	TRBV12-3/TRBV12-4	TRBJ2-2	-	TGTGCCAGCCCCAACTCTCGGGGGGGCAATAACGGGGAGCTGTTTTTT	CASPNSRGGNNGELFF
-	TRBV20-1	TRBJ1-5	-	TGCAGTGCTAGAGAAAACAGGGACAATCAGCCCCAGCATTTT	CSARENRDNQPQHF
TRBD2	TRBV7-9	TRBJ2-7	-	TGTGCCAGCAGCAGAGATGGACTAGCGGACCGTTGGGAGCAGTACTTC	CASSRDGLADRWEQYF
TRBD1	TRBV6-5	TRBJ2-2	once	TGTGCCAGCAGGGACAGGGTCCCCGGGGAGCTGTTTTTT	CASRDRVPGELFF
TRBD1	TRBV29-1	TRBJ1-1	-	TGCAGCGTTTTGGGACAGTCCATGAACACTGAAGCTTTCTTT	CSVLGQSMNTEAFF
TRBD1	TRBV12-3/TRBV12-4	TRBJ2-1	-	TGTGCCAGCAGTACCCAGGACAGGGTAGACAATGAGCAGTTCTTC	CASSTQDRVDNEQFF
TRBD1	TRBV18	TRBJ1-2	once	TGTGCCAGCTCACCCGGGACAGGGGGCTACGGGGATGGCTACACCTTC	CASSPGTGGYGDGYTF
TRBD2	TRBV6-2/TRBV6-3	TRBJ2-7	-	TGTGCCAGCAGTTTACTAGCGGGGGTATACGAGCAGTACTTC	CASSLLAGVYEQYF
-	TRBV5-1	TRBJ2-3	-	TGCGCCAGCAGCACCCGGGACAGCACAGATACGCAGTATTTT	CASSTRDSTDTQYF
TRBD2	TRBV12-3/TRBV12-4	TRBJ2-3	-	TGTGCCAGCAGCCGTGCGGGGGGCGGAGATACGCAGTATTTT	CASSRAGGGDTQYF
-	TRBV7-3	TRBJ1-1	once	TGTGCCAGCAGCATTCCGTCAGGGGCCTGGGCTGAAGCTTTCTTT	CASSIPSGAWAEAFF
-	TRBV7-2	TRBJ2-1	-	TGTGCCAGCAGCCCCGAGTCGAATGAGCAGTTCTTC	CASSPESNEQFF
TRBD1	TRBV5-6	TRBJ2-7	-	TGTGCCAGCACCTCGACAGGGAACTCCTACGAGCAGTACTTC	CASTSTGNSYEQYF
-	TRBV9	TRBJ2-2	-	TGTGCCAGCAGCGCGGGCCTGACGAACACCGGGGAGCTGTTTTTT	CASSAGLTNTGELFF
TRBD1	TRBV6-5	TRBJ1-2	-	TGTGCCAGCAGTGAGGGGACAGGGCTCTATGGCTACACCTTC	CASSEGTGLYGYTF
-	TRBV13	TRBJ1-6	-	TGTGCCAGCAGCTCGACAGAGAATAATTCACCCCTCCACTTT	CASSSTENNSPLHF
TRBD1	TRBV6-2/TRBV6-3	TRBJ1-5	-	TGTGCCAGCAGTTACGTCGGACAGGGGGCTTATCAGCCCCAGCATTTT	CASSYVGQGAYQPQHF
TRBD1	TRBV11-1	TRBJ1-1	-	TGTGCCAGCAGCTCTACAGGGGACACTGAAGCTTTCTTT	CASSSTGDTEAFF
TRBD1	TRBV5-4	TRBJ1-4	-	TGTGCCAGCAGCGTCACGACAGGGGCGGGGGAAAAACTGTTTTTT	CASSVTTGAGEKLFF
-	TRBV20-1	TRBJ2-5	-	TGCAGTGCTAGCTGGCAGGGTCTGGGAGAGACCCAGTACTTC	CSASWQGLGETQYF
-	TRBV7-2	TRBJ2-3	-	TGTGCCAGCAGCTTAGTTCGAGATACGCAGTATTTT	CASSLVRDTQYF
-	TRBV2	TRBJ2-7	few	TGTGCCAGCCACCTCGTCCAGAGCGGTTTCGACGAGCAGTACTTC	CASHLVQSGFDEQYF
TRBD1	TRBV29-1	TRBJ1-2	-	TGCAGCGCGTTCACCGGGACAGGGGGTCACCCCTGTGGCTACACCTTC	CSAFTGTGGHPCGYTF
-	TRBV9	TRBJ2-1	-	TGTGCCAGCAGCCCCGTATGGAGGGGCGGGGGCGCGGGCAATGAGCAGTTCTTC	CASSPVWRGGGAGNEQFF
-	TRBV5-6	TRBJ1-3	-	TGTGCCAGCAGCCTATTCGGGAACACCATATATTTT	CASSLFGNTIYF
-	TRBV6-2/TRBV6-3	TRBJ1-1	-	TGTGCCAGCAGGGTGCCTTTTGAGAGAGACACTGAAGCTTTCTTT	CASRVPFERDTEAFF
-	TRBV20-1	TRBJ2-1	-	TGCAGTGCTAGATTTCTTCGACTCTACAATGAGCAGTTCTTC	CSARFLRLYNEQFF
TRBD1	TRBV7-9	TRBJ1-2	once	TGTGCCAGCAGTTATACCCGGGACAGGGGCATAGCTAACTATGGCTACACCTTC	CASSYTRDRGIANYGYTF
-	TRBV4-2	TRBJ1-5	-	TGTGCCAGCAGCCAAGGGGTCGCCAGGGCGGATCAGCCCCAGCATTTT	CASSQGVARADQPQHF
-	TRBV29-1	TRBJ1-3	-	TGCAGCGTTGAACCAGGGAACACTGGAAACACCATATATTTT	CSVEPGNTGNTIYF
TRBD1	TRBV24-1	TRBJ2-2	-	TGTGCCACCAGTGATCCGGGACAGGGAGACACCGGGGAGCTGTTTTTT	CATSDPGQGDTGELFF
-	TRBV2	TRBJ1-2	-	TGCGCGGGGCAGCGAAACTATGGCTACACCTTC	CAGQRNYGYTF
-	TRBV7-2	TRBJ1-2	-	TGTGCCAGCAGCTTAGCCCCCAAAGGCGAGGATGGCTACACCTTC	CASSLAPKGEDGYTF
TRBD2	TRBV7-9	TRBJ2-7	-	TGTGCCAGCAGCTACGGGACTAGCGGGAACGAGCAGTACTTC	CASSYGTSGNEQYF
-	TRBV27	TRBJ1-2	-	TGTGCCAGCAGCGTACAGGGAAGCGATTATGGCTACACCTTC	CASSVQGSDYGYTF
-	TRBV7-9	TRBJ1-2	-	TGTGCCAGCACAACAGGGAGTGCTAACTATGGCTACACCTTC	CASTTGSANYGYTF
-	TRBV7-2	TRBJ1-5	-	TGTGCCAGCAGCTTAGGGGCCGCCAATCAGCCCCAGCATTTT	CASSLGAANQPQHF
-	TRBV27	TRBJ2-6	-	TGTGCCAGCAGTCAGACAACTTTCAACGTCCTGACTTTC	CASSQTTFNVLTF
-	TRBV9	TRBJ1-6	-	TGTGCCAGCAGCGTAGAGGGGCAGAGTAATTCACCCCTCCACTTT	CASSVEGQSNSPLHF
-	TRBV6-5	TRBJ2-2	once	TGTGCCAGCAGCACTCACACCGGGGAGCTGTTTTTT	CASSTHTGELFF
-	TRBV6-2/TRBV6-3	TRBJ1-5	few	TGTGCCAGCGCATCCCACATGCGGGGGTATCAGCCCCAGCATTTT	CASASHMRGYQPQHF
TRBD1	TRBV6-2/TRBV6-3	TRBJ1-1	-	TGTGCCAGCAGTACAGGGGGCCAGAGCACTGAAGCTTTCTTT	CASSTGGQSTEAFF
-	TRBV29-1	TRBJ2-7	once	TGCAGCGTTGGCTCGAGGGTTCGGGTCTGCGAGCAGTACTTC	CSVGSRVRVCEQYF
-	TRBV3-1	TRBJ1-3	-	TGTGCCAGCAGCCAAGATACGGTTTTAGGGGGACTCGGAAACACCATATATTTT	CASSQDTVLGGLGNTIYF
-	TRBV30	TRBJ1-3	-	TGTGCCTGGAGGTCGAGCTCTGGAAACACCATATATTTT	CAWRSSSGNTIYF